These 26 T cell receptor beta chains came from one sample sequenced in a study of T cell changes during pregnancy in multiple sclerosis. Assay used: immunoSEQ multiplex PCR; TCRdb lists only in-frame clones, some missing. Of about 92,000 clones listed, roughly 91% are singletons. The starting material was peripheral blood, obtained in the first trimester of pregnancy. These receptors were taken from a female donor with multiple sclerosis, enrolled in a pregnancy study.

The chain joins TRBV28 to TRBJ2-5, with 11 bases matching TRBD2. CDR3 size: 15 residues. Germline V gene data show CDR1 as MDHEN and CDR2 as SYDVKM. Trimming cost V 6 bases and J 5 bases; bases outside gene matches: 8. Written as DNA, the CDR3 is TGTGCCAGCAGGCGCGGGACTAGCGGAAGGGAGACCCAGTACTTC. It translates to CASRRGTSGRETQYF.

The chain employs TRBV19 and TRBJ1-2, with D perhaps matching TRBD1 (6 bases). V was cut by 7 bases and J by 0 bases, with 18 bases left in between. CDR1 and CDR2 from the germline V gene are LNHDA and SQIVND (reference sequence). The CDR3 is made up of 16 amino acids. The CDR3 is CASTPSGTRANYGYTF. The CDR3 nucleotides are TGTGCCAGTACCCCCTCCGGGACACGAGCTAACTATGGCTACACCTTC.

V gene TRBV5-6 combines with J gene TRBJ2-7, with D possibly being TRBD2 (5 bases). Germline-derived CDR1 and CDR2 are SGHDT and YYEEEE. The ends were cut back, 2 bases at V and 9 bases at J, with 12 bases in the middle. The CDR3 loop spans 12 amino acids. The CDR3 is CASSFVGSGQYF. DNA for the CDR3: TGTGCCAGCAGCTTTGTGGGGAGCGGGCAGTACTTC.

V and J are TRBV19 and TRBJ2-6, with 10 bases that match TRBD1. The CDR3 extends over 21 amino acids. Germline loops: CDR1 LNHDA, CDR2 SQIVND (reference sequence). The V gene end was trimmed by 6 bases and the J gene end by 4 bases; junction bases not matched to a gene: 21. This CDR3 is CASRGNRDRGSLVSGANVLTF. CDR3 DNA: TGTGCCAGTAGGGGAAACCGGGACAGGGGCTCCTTAGTCTCAGGGGCCAACGTCCTGACTTTC.

The rearrangement links TRBV9 to TRBJ2-5, with D unresolved. Trimming left V 0 bases short and J 3 bases short, with 6 bases between. The CDR3 is made up of 13 amino acids. Germline-derived CDR1 and CDR2 are SGDLS and YYNGEE. The CDR3 coding sequence is TGTGCCAGCAGCGTAGGGTCGGAAGAGACCCAGTACTTC. It is translated as CASSVGSEETQYF.

This chain joins TRBV6-1 and TRBJ2-5, with 9 nucleotides matching TRBD1. The end of the DNA aligns better with TRBJ2-7, so the J call may be wrong. The CDR3 consists of 16 residues. Germline V gives CDR1 MNHNS, CDR2 SASEGT. The CDR3: CASSEAGQGFTYEQYF. The CDR3 DNA reads TGTGCCAGCAGTGAAGCGGGACAGGGCTTTACCTACGAGCAGTACTTC.

V gene TRBV7-8 combines with J gene TRBJ2-5; tentative D call: TRBD2 (6 bases). The CDR3 is made up of 15 amino acids. V gave up 4 bases and J gave up 0 bases, with 12 bases separating them. Germline CDR1 and CDR2: SGHVS and FQNEAQ. The CDR3 is CASSSRRGHQETQYF. The CDR3 region has the DNA TGTGCCAGCAGCTCTAGGCGGGGCCACCAAGAGACCCAGTACTTC.

The chain recombines TRBV9 with TRBJ1-6, with D tentatively TRBD1 (5 bases). Trimming left V 0 bases short and J 8 bases short, with 9 bases between. Germline V lookup: CDR1 SGDLS, CDR2 YYNGEE. The CDR3 is 14 amino acids. The CDR3 loop is CASSVGSTDSPLHF. As DNA, the CDR3 is TGTGCCAGCAGCGTAGGTTCGACAGATTCACCCCTCCACTTT.

The chain combines TRBV7-6 with TRBJ2-7, with D tentatively TRBD2 (6 bases). Trimming removed 0 bases from V and 7 bases from J, with 13 bases in between. Germline V lookup: CDR1 SGHVS, CDR2 FNYEAQ. This CDR3 spans 14 amino acids. CDR3: CASSLASAAGEQYF. DNA of the CDR3: TGTGCCAGCAGCTTAGCGTCGGCGGCGGGGGAGCAGTACTTC.

The chain joins TRBV6-6 to TRBJ2-5; 9 bases are a match to TRBD2. Germline CDR1 reads MNHNY; CDR2 reads SVGAGI (reference sequence). Trimming removed 10 bases from V and 3 bases from J; junction bases left unmatched: 9. The CDR3 totals 14 residues. The CDR3 protein is CATAAGGPKETQYF. CDR3 bases: TGTGCCACCGCCGCGGGGGGGCCTAAAGAGACCCAGTACTTC.

The V gene is TRBV7-9, the J gene TRBJ1-5; D gene uncertain. Germline V CDR1 and CDR2: SEHNR, FQNEAQ (reference sequence). The CDR3 sequence is 14 residues long. With 4 bases removed from V and 0 bases from J, the gap between germline ends came to 7 bases. In DNA form, the CDR3 reads TGTGCCAGCAGCTCAGCTTATAGCAATCAGCCCCAGCATTTT. Translated: CASSSAYSNQPQHF. The full variable domain, with the rest looked up from reference TRBV7-9 and TRBJ1-5, is DTGVSQNPRHKITKRGQNVTFRCDPISEHNRLYWYRQTLGQGPEFLTYFQNEAQLEKSRLLSDRFSAERPKGSFSTLEIQRTEQGDSAMYLCASSSAYSNQPQHFGDGTRLSIL.

CDR3 region: CSVRTGDLDNEQFF. The CDR3 DNA is TGCAGCGTCCGGACAGGAGATTTGGACAATGAGCAGTTCTTC. The rearrangement joins TRBV29-1 to TRBJ2-1, with TRBD1 matching over 7 bases. Germline assignment: CDR1 SQVTM and CDR2 ANQGSEA. There are 14 residues in the CDR3. J gave up 5 bases and V 6 bases, and 10 bases lay outside the gene matches.

The gene calls are TRBV7-9 and TRBJ2-3; the D is unclear. The CDR3 runs 16 residues. The V gene's germline CDR1 is SEHNR and CDR2 FQNEAQ (reference sequence). Deletions cut 5 bases from V and 2 bases from J, with 17 bases between. CDR3 sequence (DNA): TGTGCCAGCAGCCCGCTAGACGATTTGGACACAGATACGCAGTATTTT. Translation gives CASSPLDDLDTDTQYF.

The V and J genes are TRBV9 and TRBJ2-7; D is possibly TRBD1 (7 bases). The CDR3 runs 13 residues. Looked up from germline, CDR1 is SGDLS and CDR2 is YYNGEE. With 3 bases removed from V and 6 bases from J, the gap between germline ends came to 13 bases. The chain's CDR3 is CASSAGGGSEQYF. The CDR3 coding sequence is TGTGCCAGCAGCGCAGGAGGGGGCTCCGAGCAGTACTTC.

This clone was seen a handful of times. The V gene is TRBV11-1, the J gene TRBJ2-5, with TRBD2 matching 10 bases. V lost 5 bases, J lost 4 bases, and 7 bases stayed unmatched. CDR3 size: 15 residues. From germline, CDR1 is SGHAT and CDR2 FQDESV (reference sequence). The CDR3, as DNA: TGTGCCAGCAGCCCAGGGCCTAGCGGGGGAGAGACCCAGTACTTC. It translates to CASSPGPSGGETQYF.

The chain employs TRBV9 and TRBJ1-1, with 8 bases that match TRBD1. V lost 4 bases to trimming and J lost 0 bases; unmatched junction nucleotides: 8. The CDR3 length is 16 residues. Germline V gene sequence: CDR1 SGDLS, CDR2 YYNGEE. The CDR3 here is CASSPRPGQVNTEAFF. DNA for the CDR3: TGTGCCAGCAGCCCGCGCCCGGGACAGGTGAACACTGAAGCTTTCTTT.

The V gene is TRBV5-1, the J gene TRBJ2-3, with unresolved D. Trimming took 0 bases from V and 0 from J, leaving 5 bases between them. The CDR3 runs 14 residues. CDR1 and CDR2 from the germline V gene are SGHRS and YFSETQ. CDR3 sequence: CASSLAVSTDTQYF. In nucleotides, the CDR3 is TGCGCCAGCAGCTTGGCCGTGAGCACAGATACGCAGTATTTT.

The chain combines TRBV10-1 with TRBJ1-5, with D possibly being TRBD1 (5 bases). CDR1 is WNHNN and CDR2 is SYGVQD in the germline V gene (reference sequence). The V and J ends lost 10 bases and 5 bases respectively, with 24 bases between them. There are 16 residues in the CDR3. The CDR3 DNA reads TGCGCCAATGAGGACAAACGCCGCCCCTCCTATCAGCCCCAGCATTTT. The encoded protein is CANEDKRRPSYQPQHF.

This clone has just one count. The rearrangement joins TRBV6-1 to TRBJ1-5, with D tentatively TRBD1 (5 bases). CDR3 length: 14 amino acids. Germline V gives CDR1 MNHNS, CDR2 SASEGT. V gave up 5 bases and J gave up 4 bases, with 12 bases separating them. As DNA, the CDR3 is TGTGCCAGCAGTTTCGGGCAGGGTAATCAGCCCCAGCATTTT. This encodes CASSFGQGNQPQHF.

This clone has only one observation. The V call is TRBV5-1, the J call TRBJ1-3; D remains ambiguous. The germline V and J ends were trimmed by 1 base and 0 bases, with 11 bases remaining between them. In germline, CDR1 is SGHRS, CDR2 YFSETQ. CDR3 length: 16 amino acids. The CDR3 region has the DNA TGCGCCAGCAGCTTGAGGCCGGGATCCTCTGGAAACACCATATATTTT. Translation gives CASSLRPGSSGNTIYF. The full variable domain, in which reference TRBV5-1 and TRBJ1-3 provide the parts outside the CDR3, is KAGVTQTPRYLIKTRGQQVTLSCSPISGHRSVSWYQQTPGQGLQFLFEYFSETQRNKGNFPGRFSGRQFSNSRSEMNVSTLELGDSALYLCASSLRPGSSGNTIYFGEGSWLTVV.

The genes are TRBV29-1 and TRBJ2-2; 8 nucleotides line up with TRBD2. There are 17 residues in the CDR3. The junction had 11 bases not matched to a gene; V was cut back by 4 bases and J by 1 base. Germline CDR1 and CDR2: SQVTM and ANQGSEA. CDR3 DNA sequence: TGCAGCGTTGTTAGGGCGGGGGGCCTACTGAACACCGGGGAGCTGTTTTTT. It encodes CSVVRAGGLLNTGELFF.

This chain uses TRBV5-1 with TRBJ2-4, with 7 positions matching TRBD1. Germline assignment: CDR1 SGHRS and CDR2 YFSETQ. After removal of 0 bases from V and 7 bases from J, the junction contained 13 bases not matched to a gene. There are 17 residues in the CDR3. The CDR3 reads CASSLGNDRAGSNIQYF. For the CDR3, the DNA is TGCGCCAGCAGCTTGGGTAACGACAGGGCGGGCAGTAACATTCAGTACTTC.

The V call is TRBV5-1, the J call TRBJ2-1, with TRBD1 matching over 9 bases. The CDR3 sequence is 17 residues long. CDR1 is SGHRS and CDR2 is YFSETQ in the germline V gene. With V trimmed by 0 bases and J by 2 bases, 6 bases remained unmatched. CDR3 in amino acids: CASSLDLDRGTYNEQFF. CDR3 nucleotide sequence: TGCGCCAGCAGCTTGGATCTGGACAGGGGTACCTACAATGAGCAGTTCTTC.

The chain combines TRBV27 with TRBJ1-6; TRBD1 matches 8 bases. The V gene's germline CDR1 is MNHEY and CDR2 SMNVEV (reference sequence). This CDR3 spans 16 amino acids. J gave up 4 bases and V 6 bases, and 8 bases lay outside the gene matches. The CDR3 protein is CASRGGGQAYNSPLHF. DNA of the CDR3: TGTGCCAGCAGAGGGGGGGGACAGGCATATAATTCACCCCTCCACTTT.

This sequence joins TRBV7-6 and TRBJ1-1, with D unclear. CDR3 length: 12 amino acids. Germline CDR1 is SGHVS and CDR2 is FNYEAQ. V was shortened by 11 bases and J by 1 base, with 11 bases between the two germline ends. The CDR3 nucleotides are TGTGCCGTTGTAGGAGAGAACACTGAAGCTTTCTTT. Translated, it gives CAVVGENTEAFF.

This sequence joins TRBV30 and TRBJ1-2; tentatively, D is TRBD1 (5 bases). With 2 bases removed from V and 7 bases from J, the gap between germline ends came to 17 bases. There are 14 residues in the CDR3. Germline CDR1 GTSNPN, CDR2 SVGIG (reference sequence). CDR3: CAWSREQVGSGYTF. In DNA, the CDR3 is TGTGCCTGGAGTAGAGAACAGGTTGGCAGTGGCTACACCTTC.